A selection of T cell receptor beta chains follows, all from one sample in a study of blood T cells in healthy people across ages. TCRdb called the 5' RACE reads again in MiXCR, with one record for every CDR3 protein. The repertoire includes some 1.5 million distinct CDR3 sequences, roughly 27% of them detected once, and roughly 8.2% sits in the top ten. Sequenced material: blood. Source of these receptors: a woman aged 25-40 years in good health. CDR3s include the opening cysteine and the closing phenylalanine or tryptophan. D genes are given only for firm matches. Size tells how often a clone was seen (once, few, many) or the class of an expanded clone, and some rows leave it out.

cdr3_nt,cdr3_aa,clone_size,j_call,d_call,v_call
TGTGCCAGCTCAAAGGGGGTTCAAGAGACCCAGTACTTC,CASSKGVQETQYF,many,TRBJ2-5,.,TRBV12-3/TRBV12-4
TGCAGTGCTACCCGGGGGGGACAGGGCAACAATCAGCCCCAGCATTTT,CSATRGGQGNNQPQHF,.,TRBJ1-5,TRBD1,TRBV20-1
TGTGCCAGCAGTTCCTCCGGGACAGGGGGGATCTATGGCTACACCTTC,CASSSSGTGGIYGYTF,few,TRBJ1-2,TRBD1,TRBV6-5
TGTGCCAGCTCACCTTCCGGGGGCGGGAGGGCCTACAATGAGCAGTTCTTC,CASSPSGGGRAYNEQFF,.,TRBJ2-1,TRBD2,TRBV18
TGTGCCAGCAGTTCCCAGCTAAACAATGAGCAGTTCTTC,CASSSQLNNEQFF,.,TRBJ2-1,.,TRBV27
TGTGCCATCAGTGAGCGGGCGGTCACCTACAATGAGCAGTTCTTC,CAISERAVTYNEQFF,many,TRBJ2-1,.,TRBV10-3
TGTGCCAGCAGCTTAGCAGGGGCGGGTCAGCCCCAGCATTTT,CASSLAGAGQPQHF,many,TRBJ1-5,.,TRBV7-2
TGTGCCAGCAGCGTGTCCGGACGAGCGGGAACGGGAGAGACCCAGTACTTC,CASSVSGRAGTGETQYF,.,TRBJ2-5,TRBD2,TRBV9
TGCGCCAGCAGGACGAGCGGGAATCCGAGGGAGACCCAGTACTTC,CASRTSGNPRETQYF,.,TRBJ2-5,TRBD2,TRBV4-1
TGTGCCATCAGTGAGTACCAGGACAGGGGCACCTACGAGCAGTACTTC,CAISEYQDRGTYEQYF,many,TRBJ2-7,TRBD1,TRBV10-3
TGTGCCAGCAGTTCTAGCGGGAGAATGAGAAACGAGCAGTACTTC,CASSSSGRMRNEQYF,.,TRBJ2-7,TRBD2,TRBV6-6
TGCAGTGCTAGAGAAGGACTAGTAAGTGGTACGCAGTATTTT,CSAREGLVSGTQYF,few,TRBJ2-3,TRBD2,TRBV20-1
TGTGCCAGCAGCTCCTCCTTAGGCGTGAGCTCTGGGGCCAACGTCCTGACTTTC,CASSSSLGVSSGANVLTF,many,TRBJ2-6,.,TRBV7-2
TGTGCCAGTAGTATCTGGGACAGGGGTGGAGAGACCCAGTACTTC,CASSIWDRGGETQYF,few,TRBJ2-5,TRBD1,TRBV19
TGTGCCAGCAACTCTCCCGATACGCAGTATTTT,CASNSPDTQYF,.,TRBJ2-3,.,TRBV28
TGCAGTGGTACGACCCAGGGGGATCAGCCCCAGCATTTT,CSGTTQGDQPQHF,.,TRBJ1-5,TRBD1,TRBV20-1
TGCGCCAGCAGCCCCATGGTAGCGGGGCCCTACGAGCAGTACTTC,CASSPMVAGPYEQYF,.,TRBJ2-7,TRBD2,TRBV4-3
TGTGCCAGCAGCCAAACAGGCAGCTCCTACGAGCAGTACTTC,CASSQTGSSYEQYF,many,TRBJ2-7,.,TRBV11-2
TGTGCCAGCAGTGAGAACTTTTATAATGAAAAACTGTTTTTT,CASSENFYNEKLFF,.,TRBJ1-4,.,TRBV2
TGCGCCAGCAGCTTGGAGACGGTGGGGACCCAGTACTTC,CASSLETVGTQYF,.,TRBJ2-5,.,TRBV5-1